One sample yielded the 24 T cell receptor beta chains listed below, sequenced in a study of cytomegalovirus exposure and HLA in healthy donors. 60 Vbeta and 13 Jbeta primers were used in PCR. Sequencing used immunoSEQ multiplex PCR; TCRdb keeps in-frame clones, though not all of them. The sample has 100,000 to 150,000 clones, about four fifths seen once. The specimen sequenced was PBMCs. These receptors came from a man younger than 35 in good health and CMV-seronegative.

This sequence joins TRBV4-2 and TRBJ1-2; 10 nucleotides line up with TRBD1. Losses at the gene ends were 2 bases for V and 8 bases for J; bases not matched to a gene: 5. The CDR3 runs to 14 residues. Germline CDR1 and CDR2: LGHNA and YNFKEQ. CDR3 loop: CASSQLRTGGGYTF. CDR3 sequence (DNA): TGTGCCAGCAGCCAACTCCGGACAGGGGGAGGCTACACCTTC.

This chain joins TRBV7-9 and TRBJ2-7, with 10 bases fitting TRBD1. CDR3 length equals 15 residues. The J segment lost 2 bases and the V segment lost 1 base, leaving 2 bases of the junction unmatched. Per germline, CDR1 SEHNR and CDR2 FQNEAQ (reference sequence). The chain's CDR3 is CASSLEGTGAYEQYF. In nucleotides, the CDR3 is TGTGCCAGCAGCTTAGAGGGGACAGGGGCCTACGAGCAGTACTTC.

Written as DNA, the CDR3 is TGCGCCAGCAGCCAAGACAGACCCGGAGCAGGGGAGACCCAGTACTTC. Translating it yields CASSQDRPGAGETQYF. The chain combines TRBV4-3 with TRBJ2-5; tentatively, D is TRBD1 (5 bases). Germline assignment: CDR1 LGHNA and CDR2 YSLEER. The CDR3 is 16 residues long. The V end was cut by 0 bases, the J end by 5 bases, with 16 bases between.

The gene calls are TRBV9 and TRBJ1-2; a possible D gene is TRBD1 (6 bases). V lost 0 bases and J 2 bases, leaving 11 bases between the germline ends. In germline, CDR1 is SGDLS, CDR2 YYNGEE. The CDR3 contains 15 residues. CDR3 region: CASSVESGGNYGYTF. CDR3 DNA: TGTGCCAGCAGCGTAGAATCGGGGGGCAACTATGGCTACACCTTC.

This chain links TRBV6-1 with TRBJ2-2; tentatively, D is TRBD1 (6 bases). This CDR3 has 16 amino acids. V was shortened by 3 bases and J by 3 bases, with 14 bases between the two germline ends. Germline V lookup: CDR1 MNHNS, CDR2 SASEGT. The CDR3 loop reads CASSEGASYYTGELFF. The CDR3 DNA reads TGTGCCAGCAGTGAGGGGGCCAGCTACTACACCGGGGAGCTGTTTTTT.

The CDR3 sequence: CASRFSGTDTQYF. CDR3 sequence (DNA): TGTGCCAGCAGGTTTAGCGGCACAGATACGCAGTATTTT. The chain employs TRBV27 and TRBJ2-3; tentatively, D is TRBD2 (5 bases). Trimming pared 6 bases from V and 1 base from J, leaving 8 bases between. Germline lookup yields CDR1 MNHEY and CDR2 SMNVEV (reference sequence). The CDR3 totals 13 residues.

The chain has TRBV7-9 and TRBJ1-5; D may be TRBD1 (5 bases). Germline V gene sequence: CDR1 SEHNR, CDR2 FQNEAQ (reference sequence). This CDR3 is 14 amino acids long. V lost 1 base, J lost 3 bases, and 7 bases lay in between. CDR3 amino acids: CASSLEGNNQPQHF. CDR3 coding DNA: TGTGCCAGCAGCTTAGAGGGGAACAATCAGCCCCAGCATTTT.

The J gene is TRBJ2-7, the V gene TRBV19, with D possibly TRBD1 on 6 matching bases. Germline loops: CDR1 LNHDA, CDR2 SQIVND (reference sequence). The V end was cut by 3 bases, the J end by 1 base, with 10 bases between. CDR3 size: 14 residues. This CDR3 reads CASSIYQGSYEQYF. CDR3 in DNA: TGTGCCAGTAGTATTTACCAGGGGTCCTACGAGCAGTACTTC.

This rearrangement joins TRBV7-2 to TRBJ1-6, with 10 nucleotides matching TRBD1. Germline V gene lookup returns CDR1 SGHTA and CDR2 FQGNSA. Losses at the gene ends were 5 bases for V and 11 bases for J; bases not matched to a gene: 9. The CDR3 has 15 residues. DNA of the CDR3: TGTGCCAGCAGCGAACAGACAGGGGGCGGTCCACCCCTCCACTTT. Translation gives CASSEQTGGGPPLHF.

The gene calls are TRBV2 and TRBJ2-3, with 13 nucleotides matching TRBD2. Germline V CDR1 and CDR2: SNHLY, FYNNEI. V lost 0 bases and J lost 0; bases outside the gene matches: 9. This CDR3 spans 20 amino acids. CDR3 sequence (DNA): TGTGCCAGCAGTGAAGCGGCCCCCGGACTAGCGGGGGTGAGCACAGATACGCAGTATTTT. This gives the protein CASSEAAPGLAGVSTDTQYF.

CDR3 DNA: TGTGCCAGCAGCCAAGTCGAGAATAGCAATCAGCCCCAGCATTTT. The encoded protein is CASSQVENSNQPQHF. J is TRBJ1-5 and V is TRBV4-2; no clear D. Trimming removed 1 base from V and 0 bases from J, with 7 bases in between. The CDR3 sequence is 15 residues long. Germline assignment: CDR1 LGHNA and CDR2 YNFKEQ.

Only one count was recorded for this clone. This rearrangement joins TRBV7-2 to TRBJ1-6; 7 bases map to TRBD1. The trim removed 5 bases at V and 13 bases at J, leaving 8 bases unmatched. The CDR3 covers 13 residues. Looked up from germline, CDR1 is SGHTA and CDR2 is FQGNSA. The CDR3 loop is CASSPDRVEPLHF. The CDR3 DNA sequence: TGTGCCAGCAGCCCTGACAGGGTTGAGCCCCTCCACTTT.

A remark on this clone: Its ends do not fully match the called genes, so a read error is possible. The chain combines TRBV7-9 with TRBJ2-1; D is uncertain. Germline CDR1 SEHNR, CDR2 FQNEAQ (reference sequence). The CDR3 sequence is 11 residues long. This CDR3 reads CSSSQYNEQFF. CDR3 bases: TGTTCCAGCAGCCAATACAATGAGCAGTTCTTC. The entire variable domain, with the rest obtained from reference TRBV7-9 and TRBJ2-1, is as follows: DTGVSQNPRHKITKRGQNVTFRCDPISEHNRLYWYRQTLGQGPEFLTYFQNEAQLEKSRLLSDRFSAERPKGSFSTLEIQRTEQGDSAMYLCSSSQYNEQFFGPGTRLTVL.

The chain is built from TRBV5-4 and TRBJ1-2; TRBD1 matches 7 bases. CDR1 and CDR2 (germline): SGHNT, YYREEE (reference sequence). The CDR3 has 14 residues. The junction had 6 bases not matched to a gene; V was cut back by 5 bases and J by 2 bases. In nucleotides, the CDR3 is TGTGCCAGCAGTCCAGGGGGGAGGAACTATGGCTACACCTTC. It encodes CASSPGGRNYGYTF.

The V call is TRBV5-4, the J call TRBJ2-2; 7 nucleotides agree with TRBD1. Per germline, CDR1 SGHNT and CDR2 YYREEE (reference sequence). V lost 4 bases and J lost 4; bases outside the gene matches: 10. The CDR3 is 16 residues long. CDR3 amino acids: CASSTAGGKVTGELFF. DNA of the CDR3: TGTGCCAGCAGCACTGCAGGGGGAAAAGTCACCGGGGAGCTGTTTTTT.

This clone was counted once. The chain uses TRBV5-6 and TRBJ2-1; no firm D call. Trimming took 4 bases from V and 4 from J, leaving 18 bases between them. The germline gives CDR1 SGHDT, CDR2 YYEEEE. The CDR3 runs 16 residues. In DNA, the CDR3 is TGTGCCAGCAGCGAGACTGGTGCCGCCCTTTACAATGAGCAGTTCTTC. Residues: CASSETGAALYNEQFF.

The J gene is TRBJ1-3, the V gene TRBV18; a possible D gene is TRBD1 (5 bases). The CDR3 sequence is 16 residues long. V was pared by 2 bases and J by 0 bases, with 11 bases between. Looked up from germline, CDR1 is KGHSH and CDR2 is LQKENI. The CDR3 nucleotides are TGTGCCAGCTCACCATCGAAGGGGTACTCTGGAAACACCATATATTTT. As protein: CASSPSKGYSGNTIYF.

The chain couples TRBV19 to TRBJ1-3; no clear D gene. The V end lost 6 bases, the J end lost 4 bases, and 10 bases lay between the germline ends. Per germline, CDR1 LNHDA and CDR2 SQIVND (reference sequence). The CDR3 length is 13 residues. CDR3 in amino acids: CASRGASGNTIYF. The CDR3 coding sequence is TGTGCCAGTAGGGGAGCGAGCGGAAACACCATATATTTT.

The chain has TRBV9 and TRBJ2-1; 10 nucleotides line up with TRBD2. Germline lookup yields CDR1 SGDLS and CDR2 YYNGEE. CDR3 length: 16 residues. Unmatched junction bases numbered 5, after V lost 0 bases and J lost 5 bases. Written as DNA, the CDR3 is TGTGCCAGCAGCGTAGGTGGTAGCGGGGGGAACAATGAGCAGTTCTTC. Its protein is CASSVGGSGGNNEQFF. The full variable domain, completed using reference TRBV9 and TRBJ2-1, is DSGVTQTPKHLITATGQRVTLRCSPRSGDLSVYWYQQSLDQGLQFLIQYYNGEERAKGNILERFSAQQFPDLHSELNLSSLELGDSALYFCASSVGGSGGNNEQFFGPGTRLTVL.

The CDR3 nucleotides are TGTGCCAGCGCCCAACTAGCCTTACATGCACAATATGAGCAGTTCTTC. Amino acids: CASAQLALHAQYEQFF. The chain combines TRBV7-9 with TRBJ2-1, with a possible D match to TRBD2 (6 bases). CDR1 SEHNR and CDR2 FQNEAQ come from the germline V gene (reference sequence). V lost 8 bases and J 8 bases, leaving 25 bases between the germline ends. The CDR3 extends over 16 amino acids. The whole variable domain, remainder taken from reference TRBV7-9 and TRBJ2-1, is DTGVSQNPRHKITKRGQNVTFRCDPISEHNRLYWYRQTLGQGPEFLTYFQNEAQLEKSRLLSDRFSAERPKGSFSTLEIQRTEQGDSAMYLCASAQLALHAQYEQFFGPGTRLTVL.

Notes on this clone: Other nucleotide sequences in the sample specify the same CDR3. The CDR3 bases are TGTGCCAGCAGCGTAATAGCGGGGGGAACAGATACGCAGTATTTT. The encoded protein is CASSVIAGGTDTQYF. The V and J genes are TRBV5-6 and TRBJ2-3; 10 bases match TRBD2. Germline V gene sequence: CDR1 SGHDT, CDR2 YYEEEE. V gave up 4 bases and J gave up 3 bases; unmatched junction bases: 5. The CDR3 has 15 residues.

The chain has TRBV7-8 and TRBJ1-2, with D maybe TRBD1 (6 bases). V lost 5 bases and J lost 6, with 13 bases in between. This CDR3 contains 13 residues. CDR1 and CDR2 (germline): SGHVS, FQNEAQ. The CDR3 coding sequence is TGTGCCAGCAGCCCCAGGGGTGGGGATGGCTACACCTTC. Its protein is CASSPRGGDGYTF.

The chain joins TRBV4-2 to TRBJ1-5; TRBD1 might be the D (6 bases). V was pared by 3 bases and J by 2 bases, with 17 bases between. The CDR3 consists of 17 residues. Germline V CDR1 and CDR2: LGHNA, YNFKEQ. CDR3 nucleotides: TGTGCCAGCAGCCATAACCGGGGGGCCAGGGGCAATCAGCCCCAGCATTTT. This translates into CASSHNRGARGNQPQHF.

The chain carries TRBV27 and TRBJ2-7, with a tentative D call TRBD1 (5 bases). The CDR3 is 14 amino acids. Germline V gene data show CDR1 as MNHEY and CDR2 as SMNVEV (reference sequence). Trimming pared 6 bases from V and 5 bases from J, leaving 17 bases between. The CDR3 DNA reads TGTGCCAGCAGCCCCTCAGGGCCCATGGACGAGCAGTACTTC. Translated: CASSPSGPMDEQYF.